This is a list of T cell receptor beta chains from one sample in a study of metastatic and nonmetastatic thyroid tumors. MiXCR was used by TCRdb to re-call the PCR reads. This table holds over 35,000 clones, 17% found once. Specimen: tumor tissue. These receptors were taken from a female donor with papillary thyroid cancer or a benign thyroid nodule (not recorded which). Some clones in this sample may be carry-over from other donors' samples. The CDR3 runs from the conserved cysteine through the conserved F or W. D genes are given only for firm matches. A row's size may be missing; if present it is once, few, many or a size class.

clone_size,d_call,v_call,j_call,cdr3_aa,cdr3_nt
NA,NA,TRBV5-1,TRBJ1-2,CASSSANMGYGYTF,TGCGCCAGCAGCTCGGCCAACATGGGTTATGGCTACACCTTC
once,NA,TRBV5-6,TRBJ2-1,CASSFGYYNEQFF,TGTGCCAGCAGCTTCGGCTACTACAATGAGCAGTTCTTC
few,NA,TRBV2,TRBJ2-3,CASRSGPTDTQYF,TGTGCCAGCCGTAGTGGTCCCACAGATACGCAGTATTTT
many,TRBD1,TRBV5-4,TRBJ2-7,CASSSGQVLAYEQYF,TGTGCCAGCAGTTCTGGACAGGTCTTGGCCTACGAGCAGTACTTC
many,TRBD1,TRBV7-2,TRBJ1-2,CASSLAGQGFSRGYTF,TGTGCCAGCAGCTTAGCCGGACAGGGGTTTTCGAGGGGCTACACCTTC
many,TRBD2,TRBV20-1,TRBJ2-3,CSPSSLASGSIRDTQYF,TGCAGCCCTAGTTCCCTGGCTAGCGGGAGTATTCGAGATACGCAGTATTTT
many,NA,TRBV15,TRBJ1-3,CATSRDVISGNTIYF,TGTGCCACCAGCAGAGATGTTATTTCTGGAAACACCATATATTTT
many,NA,TRBV4-1,TRBJ2-1,CASSQVKTSRSYNEQFF,TGCGCCAGCAGCCAAGTCAAAACTAGTAGGTCCTACAATGAGCAGTTCTTC
many,NA,TRBV11-3,TRBJ2-2,CASSLRTGVGTGELFF,TGTGCCAGCAGCCTTCGTACAGGAGTGGGGACCGGGGAGCTGTTTTTT
many,TRBD2,TRBV6-4,TRBJ2-3,CASSDSGGRGTDTQYF,TGTGCCAGCAGTGACTCTGGCGGGAGAGGGACAGATACGCAGTATTTT
medium-sized,NA,TRBV7-9,TRBJ2-7,CASSLARFGDPSSYEQYF,TGTGCCAGCAGCTTAGCTCGTTTCGGGGACCCGAGCTCCTACGAGCAGTACTTC
NA,NA,TRBV7-9,TRBJ2-2,CASSLGGATGELFF,TGTGCCAGCAGCTTGGGGGGTGCCACCGGGGAGCTGTTTTTT
medium-sized,NA,TRBV28,TRBJ1-5,CASNRDRSLSNQPQHF,TGTGCCAGCAACCGGGACCGCAGCCTTAGCAATCAGCCCCAGCATTTT
many,NA,TRBV19,TRBJ1-1,CASINLGQPEAFF,TGTGCCAGTATCAACCTTGGGCAGCCTGAAGCTTTCTTT
NA,NA,TRBV20-1,TRBJ1-2,CSARDLEGWYGYTF,TGCAGTGCTAGAGATCTGGAGGGGTGGTATGGCTACACCTTC
many,TRBD2,TRBV11-2,TRBJ2-1,CASSLGLAGVFYNEQFF,TGTGCCAGCAGCCTTGGACTAGCGGGAGTCTTCTACAATGAGCAGTTCTTC